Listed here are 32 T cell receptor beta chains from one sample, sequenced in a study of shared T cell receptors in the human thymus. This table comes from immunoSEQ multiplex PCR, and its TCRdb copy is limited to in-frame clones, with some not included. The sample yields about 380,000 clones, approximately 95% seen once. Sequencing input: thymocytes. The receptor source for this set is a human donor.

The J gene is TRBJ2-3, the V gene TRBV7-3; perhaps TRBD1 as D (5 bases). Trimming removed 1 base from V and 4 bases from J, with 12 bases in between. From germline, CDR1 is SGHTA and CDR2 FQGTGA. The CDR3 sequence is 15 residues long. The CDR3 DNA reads TGTGCCAGCAGCTTAAGTTCAGGGCCCGCAGATACGCAGTATTTT. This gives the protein CASSLSSGPADTQYF. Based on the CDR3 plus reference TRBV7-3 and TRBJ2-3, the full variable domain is GAGVSQTPSNKVTEKGKYVELRCDPISGHTALYWYRQSLGQGPEFLIYFQGTGAADDSGLPNDRFFAVRPEGSVSTLKIQRTERGDSAVYLCASSLSSGPADTQYFGPGTRLTVL.

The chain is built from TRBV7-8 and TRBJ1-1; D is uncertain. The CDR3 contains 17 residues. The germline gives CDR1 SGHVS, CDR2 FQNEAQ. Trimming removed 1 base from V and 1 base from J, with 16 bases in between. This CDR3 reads CASSLVCSKTKNTEAFF. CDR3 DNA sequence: TGTGCCAGCAGCTTAGTCTGCAGCAAGACGAAGAACACTGAAGCTTTCTTT.

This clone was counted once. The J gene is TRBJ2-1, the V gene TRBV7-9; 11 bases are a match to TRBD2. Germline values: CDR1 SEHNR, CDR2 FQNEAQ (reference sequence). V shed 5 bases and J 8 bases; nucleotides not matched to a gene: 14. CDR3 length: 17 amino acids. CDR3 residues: CASSPGLAAQSPHEQFF. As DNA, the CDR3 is TGTGCCAGCAGCCCGGGACTAGCGGCCCAGAGCCCCCATGAGCAGTTCTTC.

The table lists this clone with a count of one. DNA for the CDR3: TGTGCCAGCAGTTTCCTTAGCGGAGCCTACAATGAGCAGTTCTTC. Translating it yields CASSFLSGAYNEQFF. The rearrangement uses TRBV27 and TRBJ2-1; D may be TRBD2 (6 bases). The ends were cut back, 3 bases at V and 2 bases at J, with 11 bases in the middle. The CDR3 extends over 15 amino acids. Germline CDR1 MNHEY, CDR2 SMNVEV (reference sequence).

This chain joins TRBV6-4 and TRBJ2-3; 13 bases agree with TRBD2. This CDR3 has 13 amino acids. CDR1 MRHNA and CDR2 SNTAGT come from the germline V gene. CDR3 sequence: CVRTSGSPDTQYF. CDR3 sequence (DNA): TGTGTCAGGACTAGCGGGAGCCCAGATACGCAGTATTTT.

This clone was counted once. The CDR3 is CASSRRQSGVWAADTQYF. The CDR3 DNA follows: TGTGCCAGCAGTCGTAGGCAGAGCGGGGTTTGGGCCGCCGATACGCAGTATTTT. This chain links TRBV7-3 with TRBJ2-3; 7 nucleotides align to TRBD2. After removal of 6 bases from V and 6 bases from J, the junction contained 21 bases not matched to a gene. The CDR3 covers 18 residues. Looked up from germline, CDR1 is SGHTA and CDR2 is FQGTGA. The complete variable domain, with remaining parts taken from reference TRBV7-3 and TRBJ2-3, reads GAGVSQTPSNKVTEKGKYVELRCDPISGHTALYWYRQSLGQGPEFLIYFQGTGAADDSGLPNDRFFAVRPEGSVSTLKIQRTERGDSAVYLCASSRRQSGVWAADTQYFGPGTRLTVL.

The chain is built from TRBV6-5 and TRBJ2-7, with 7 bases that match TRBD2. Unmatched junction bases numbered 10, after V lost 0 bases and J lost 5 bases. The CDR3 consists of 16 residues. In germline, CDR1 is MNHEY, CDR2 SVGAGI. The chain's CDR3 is CASSYSERLAPHEQYF. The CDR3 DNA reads TGTGCCAGCAGTTACTCAGAACGACTAGCCCCCCACGAGCAGTACTTC.

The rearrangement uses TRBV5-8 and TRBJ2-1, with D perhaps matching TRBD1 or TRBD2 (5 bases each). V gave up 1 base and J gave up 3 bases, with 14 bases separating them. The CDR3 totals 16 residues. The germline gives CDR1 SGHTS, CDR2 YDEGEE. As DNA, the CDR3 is TGTGCCAGCAGCTTGAAGGGGTTGGGGGTCTACAATGAGCAGTTCTTC. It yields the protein CASSLKGLGVYNEQFF.

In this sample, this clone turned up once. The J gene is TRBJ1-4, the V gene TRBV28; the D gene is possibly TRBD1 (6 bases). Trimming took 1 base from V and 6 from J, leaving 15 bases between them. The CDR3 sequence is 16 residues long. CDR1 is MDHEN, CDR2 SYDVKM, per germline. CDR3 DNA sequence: TGTGCCAGCAGTTTATCCGACAGGAAACGGGATGAAAAACTGTTTTTT. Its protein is CASSLSDRKRDEKLFF.

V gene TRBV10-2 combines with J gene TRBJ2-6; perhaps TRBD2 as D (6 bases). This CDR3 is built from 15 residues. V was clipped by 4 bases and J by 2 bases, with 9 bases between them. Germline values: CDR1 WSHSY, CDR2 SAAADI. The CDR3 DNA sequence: TGCGCCAGCAGTGCCTCGGGGGCTGGGGCCAACGTCCTGACTTTC. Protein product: CASSASGAGANVLTF.

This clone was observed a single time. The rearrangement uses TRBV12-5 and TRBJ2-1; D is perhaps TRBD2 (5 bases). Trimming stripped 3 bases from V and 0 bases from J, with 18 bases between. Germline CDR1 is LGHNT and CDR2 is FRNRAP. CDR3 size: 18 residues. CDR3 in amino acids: CASGLSFGAGSSYNEQFF. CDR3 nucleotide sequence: TGTGCTAGTGGTTTATCCTTCGGTGCTGGGAGCTCCTACAATGAGCAGTTCTTC.

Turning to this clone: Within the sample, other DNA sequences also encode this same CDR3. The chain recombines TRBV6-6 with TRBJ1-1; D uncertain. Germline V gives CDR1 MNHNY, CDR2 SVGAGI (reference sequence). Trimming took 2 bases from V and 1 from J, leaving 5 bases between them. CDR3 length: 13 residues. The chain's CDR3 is CASSYGGNTEAFF. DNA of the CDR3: TGTGCCAGCAGTTACGGCGGGAACACTGAAGCTTTCTTT.

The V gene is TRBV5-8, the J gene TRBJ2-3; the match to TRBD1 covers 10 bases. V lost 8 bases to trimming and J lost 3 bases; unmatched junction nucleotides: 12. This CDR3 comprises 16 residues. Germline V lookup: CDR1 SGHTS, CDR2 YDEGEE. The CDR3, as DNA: TGTGCCAGACGAAGGGGGACAGGGGCGAATACAGATACGCAGTATTTT. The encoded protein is CARRRGTGANTDTQYF. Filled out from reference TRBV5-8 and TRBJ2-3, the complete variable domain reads EAGVTQSPTHLIKTRGQQATLRCSPISGHTSVYWYQQALGLGLQFLLWYDEGEERNRGNFPPRFSGRQFPNYSSELNVNALELEDSALYLCARRRGTGANTDTQYFGPGTRLTVL.

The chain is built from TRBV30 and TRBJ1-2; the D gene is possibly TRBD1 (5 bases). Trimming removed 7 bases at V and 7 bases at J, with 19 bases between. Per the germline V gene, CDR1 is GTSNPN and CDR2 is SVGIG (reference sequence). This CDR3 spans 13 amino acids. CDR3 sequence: CASTGTEISGYTF. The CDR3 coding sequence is TGTGCCTCTACCGGGACGGAAATTTCTGGCTACACCTTC.

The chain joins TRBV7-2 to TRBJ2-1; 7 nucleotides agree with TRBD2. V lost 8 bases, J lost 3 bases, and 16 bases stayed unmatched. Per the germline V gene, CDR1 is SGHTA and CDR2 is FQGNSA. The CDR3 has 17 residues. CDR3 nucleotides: TGTGCCAGCGGGACGGCTAGCGGCCGAGTGGACTACAATGAGCAGTTCTTC. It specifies CASGTASGRVDYNEQFF.

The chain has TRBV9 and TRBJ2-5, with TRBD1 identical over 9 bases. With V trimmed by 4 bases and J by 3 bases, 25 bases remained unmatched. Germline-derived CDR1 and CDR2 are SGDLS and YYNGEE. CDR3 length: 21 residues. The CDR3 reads CASSLPSLSTNGQGIKETQYF. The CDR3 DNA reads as TGTGCCAGCAGCCTACCCTCCCTATCTACAAATGGACAGGGGATAAAAGAGACCCAGTACTTC.

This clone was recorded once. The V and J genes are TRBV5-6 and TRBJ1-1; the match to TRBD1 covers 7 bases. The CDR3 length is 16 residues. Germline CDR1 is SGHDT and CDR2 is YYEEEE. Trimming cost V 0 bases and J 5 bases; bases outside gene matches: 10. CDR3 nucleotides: TGTGCCAGCAGCTTGGCCACGACAGGGAAGATGACTGAAGCTTTCTTT. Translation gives CASSLATTGKMTEAFF.

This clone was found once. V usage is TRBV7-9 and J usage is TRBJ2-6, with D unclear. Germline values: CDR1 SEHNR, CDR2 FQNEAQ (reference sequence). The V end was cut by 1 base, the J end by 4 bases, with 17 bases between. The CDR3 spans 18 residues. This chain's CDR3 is CASSLVLHRPTGANVLTF. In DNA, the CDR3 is TGTGCCAGCAGCTTAGTCCTTCACAGACCGACCGGGGCCAACGTCCTGACTTTC.

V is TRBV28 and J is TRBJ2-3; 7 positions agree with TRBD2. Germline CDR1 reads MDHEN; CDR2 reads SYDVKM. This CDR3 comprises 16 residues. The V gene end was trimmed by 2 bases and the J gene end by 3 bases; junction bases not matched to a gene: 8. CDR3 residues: CASSLGDYLLTDTQYF. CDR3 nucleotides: TGTGCCAGCAGTTTAGGGGACTACCTACTAACAGATACGCAGTATTTT. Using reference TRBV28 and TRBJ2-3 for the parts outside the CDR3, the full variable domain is DVKVTQSSRYLVKRTGEKVFLECVQDMDHENMFWYRQDPGLGLRLIYFSYDVKMKEKGDIPEGYSVSREKKERFSLILESASTNQTSMYLCASSLGDYLLTDTQYFGPGTRLTVL.

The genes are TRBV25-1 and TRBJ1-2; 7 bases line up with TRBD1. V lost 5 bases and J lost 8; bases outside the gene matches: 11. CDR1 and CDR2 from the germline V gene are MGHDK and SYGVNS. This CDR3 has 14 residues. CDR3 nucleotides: TGTGCCAGCAGTAAGGGGGCGCGAAGGAACGGCTACACCTTC. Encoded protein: CASSKGARRNGYTF.

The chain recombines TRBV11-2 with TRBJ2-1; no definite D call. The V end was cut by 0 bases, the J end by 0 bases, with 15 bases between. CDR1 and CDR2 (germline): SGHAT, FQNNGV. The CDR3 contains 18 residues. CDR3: CASSLDFSSESSYNEQFF. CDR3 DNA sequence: TGTGCCAGCAGCTTAGATTTTTCGTCCGAGAGCTCCTACAATGAGCAGTTCTTC.

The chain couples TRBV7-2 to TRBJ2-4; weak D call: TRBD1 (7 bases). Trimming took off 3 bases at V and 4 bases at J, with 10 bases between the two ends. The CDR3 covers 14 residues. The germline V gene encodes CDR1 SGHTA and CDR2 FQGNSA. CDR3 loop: CASSLGGQKNIQYF. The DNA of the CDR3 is TGTGCCAGCAGCTTGGGGGGACAGAAAAACATTCAGTACTTC.

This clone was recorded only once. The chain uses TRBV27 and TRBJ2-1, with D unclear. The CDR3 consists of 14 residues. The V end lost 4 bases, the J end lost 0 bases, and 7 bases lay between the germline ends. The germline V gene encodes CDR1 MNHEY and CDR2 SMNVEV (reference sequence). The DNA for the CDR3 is TGTGCCAGCAGTTACCAGAGCTCCTACAATGAGCAGTTCTTC. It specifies CASSYQSSYNEQFF.

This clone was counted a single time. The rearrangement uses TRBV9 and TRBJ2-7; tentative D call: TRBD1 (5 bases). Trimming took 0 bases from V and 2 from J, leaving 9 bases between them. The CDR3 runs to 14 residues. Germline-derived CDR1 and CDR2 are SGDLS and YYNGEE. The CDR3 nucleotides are TGTGCCAGCAGCGTAGCTGGCAGGGCCTACGAGCAGTACTTC. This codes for CASSVAGRAYEQYF.

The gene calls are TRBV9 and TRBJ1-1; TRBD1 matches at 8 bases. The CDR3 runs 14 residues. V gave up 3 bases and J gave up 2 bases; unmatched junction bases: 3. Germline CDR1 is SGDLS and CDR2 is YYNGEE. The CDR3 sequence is CASSEGQVNTEAFF. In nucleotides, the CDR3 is TGTGCCAGCAGCGAGGGACAGGTTAACACTGAAGCTTTCTTT.

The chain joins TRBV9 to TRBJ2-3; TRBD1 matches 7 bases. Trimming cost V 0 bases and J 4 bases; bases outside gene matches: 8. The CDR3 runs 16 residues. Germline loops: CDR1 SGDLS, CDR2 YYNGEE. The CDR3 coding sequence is TGTGCCAGCAGCGTAGTAGGACAGGAGAGGGCAGATACGCAGTATTTT. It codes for CASSVVGQERADTQYF.

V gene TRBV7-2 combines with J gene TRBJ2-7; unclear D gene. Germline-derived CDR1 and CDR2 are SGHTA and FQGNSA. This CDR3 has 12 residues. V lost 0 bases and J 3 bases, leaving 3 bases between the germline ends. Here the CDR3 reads CASSLAVYEQYF. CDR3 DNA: TGTGCCAGCAGCTTAGCGGTCTACGAGCAGTACTTC.

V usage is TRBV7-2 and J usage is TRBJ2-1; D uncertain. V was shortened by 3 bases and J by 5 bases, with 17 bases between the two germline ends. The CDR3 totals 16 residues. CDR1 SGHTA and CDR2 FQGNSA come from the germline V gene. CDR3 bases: TGTGCCAGCAGCTTCCAAACCCCGACACTTAACAATGAGCAGTTCTTC. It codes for CASSFQTPTLNNEQFF.

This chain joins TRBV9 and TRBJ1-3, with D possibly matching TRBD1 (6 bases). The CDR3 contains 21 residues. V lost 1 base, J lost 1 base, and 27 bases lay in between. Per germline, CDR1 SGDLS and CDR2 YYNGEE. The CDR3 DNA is TGTGCCAGCAGCGTATCGTATATAGAGGGTAAAGGACAGAAGTCTGGAAACACCATATATTTT. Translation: CASSVSYIEGKGQKSGNTIYF.

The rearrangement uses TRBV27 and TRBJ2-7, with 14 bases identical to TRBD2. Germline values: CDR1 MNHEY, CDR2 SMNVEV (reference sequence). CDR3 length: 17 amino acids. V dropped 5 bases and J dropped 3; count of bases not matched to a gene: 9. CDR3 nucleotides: TGTGCCAGCAGTCCGGGACTAGCGGGAGCGCTACACTACGAGCAGTACTTC. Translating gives CASSPGLAGALHYEQYF.

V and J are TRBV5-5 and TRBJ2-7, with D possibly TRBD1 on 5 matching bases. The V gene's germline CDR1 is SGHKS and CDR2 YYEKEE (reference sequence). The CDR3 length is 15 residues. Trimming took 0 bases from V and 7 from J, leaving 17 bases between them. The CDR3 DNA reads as TGTGCCAGCAGCTTGGAGTCTACAGGTTTAAGGGAGCAGTACTTC. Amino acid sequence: CASSLESTGLREQYF.

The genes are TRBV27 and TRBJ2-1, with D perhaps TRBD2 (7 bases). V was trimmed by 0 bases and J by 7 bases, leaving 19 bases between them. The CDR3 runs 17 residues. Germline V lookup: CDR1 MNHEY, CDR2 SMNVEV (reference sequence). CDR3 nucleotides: TGTGCCAGCAGTTTATCGGGCGGGAGAAGGGGGAGGAATGAGCAGTTCTTC. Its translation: CASSLSGGRRGRNEQFF.